This TCR beta chain comes out of a study of T-cell reconstitution after alpha-beta-depleted transplantation in children. General observations from the study: Among T cells one year after transplant, newly produced cells accounted for most counts and diversity. Reported findings indicate that, about two months after transplant, alpha-beta T cells came from several hundred expanded clones, which were derived from non-depleted graft cells. In some patients, recipient T cells and intrathymic progenitors surviving conditioning explained high day-60 diversity.

Trimming cost V 1 base and J 2 bases, with 12 bases left between them. Germline assignment: CDR1 LGHNA and CDR2 YSLEER. This CDR3 contains 16 residues. The authors prepared the TCRbeta library with unique molecular identifiers. In TCRdb, the PCR reads were re-called with MiXCR into one record per CDR3 protein. Of 500,000 to 650,000 distinct CDR3 sequences listed, under 15% are singletons. With regard to this clonotype: Its matching antigen is unknown.

This receptor was identified in a male patient between 5 and 17 years old who had a stem cell transplant for acute myeloid leukemia, so the T cells may come from the graft donor. The sample was PBMCs, mostly from graft donor cells, taken 360 days after TCRalphabeta/CD19-depleted stem cell transplant. V usage is TRBV4-3 and J usage is TRBJ2-1; D is unresolved. The CDR3 DNA is TGCGCCAGCAGCCAAGTCGTTAACCCCCCCTACAATGAGCAGTTCTTC. Encoded protein: CASSQVVNPPYNEQFF.